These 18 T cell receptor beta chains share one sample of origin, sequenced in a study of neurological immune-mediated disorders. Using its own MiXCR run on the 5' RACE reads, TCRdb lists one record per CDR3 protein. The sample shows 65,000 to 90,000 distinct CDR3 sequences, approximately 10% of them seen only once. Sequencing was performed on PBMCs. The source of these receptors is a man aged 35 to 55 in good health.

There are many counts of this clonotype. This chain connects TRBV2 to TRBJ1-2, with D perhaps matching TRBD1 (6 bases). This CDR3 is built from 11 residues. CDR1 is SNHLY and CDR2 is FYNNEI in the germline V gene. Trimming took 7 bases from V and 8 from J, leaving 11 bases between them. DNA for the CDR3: TGTGCCAGCACAACAGGGAACGGCTACACCTTC. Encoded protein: CASTTGNGYTF.

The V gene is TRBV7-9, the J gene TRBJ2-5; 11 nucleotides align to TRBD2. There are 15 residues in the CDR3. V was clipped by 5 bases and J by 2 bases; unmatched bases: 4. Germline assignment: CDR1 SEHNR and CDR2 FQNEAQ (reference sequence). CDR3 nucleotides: TGTGCCAGCAGCGCGACTAGCGGGGAACAAGAGACCCAGTACTTC. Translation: CASSATSGEQETQYF.

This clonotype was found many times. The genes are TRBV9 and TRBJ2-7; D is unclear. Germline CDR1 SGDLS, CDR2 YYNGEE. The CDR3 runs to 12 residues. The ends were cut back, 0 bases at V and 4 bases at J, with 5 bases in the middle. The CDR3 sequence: CASSVDGYEQYF. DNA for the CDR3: TGTGCCAGCAGCGTAGACGGATACGAGCAGTACTTC.

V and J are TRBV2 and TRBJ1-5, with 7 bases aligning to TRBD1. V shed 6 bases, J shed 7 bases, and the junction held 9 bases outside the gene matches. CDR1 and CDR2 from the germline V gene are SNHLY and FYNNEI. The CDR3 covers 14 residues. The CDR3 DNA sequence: TGTGCCAGCAGCGACAGGGACCGATGGCAGCCCCAGCATTTT. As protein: CASSDRDRWQPQHF.

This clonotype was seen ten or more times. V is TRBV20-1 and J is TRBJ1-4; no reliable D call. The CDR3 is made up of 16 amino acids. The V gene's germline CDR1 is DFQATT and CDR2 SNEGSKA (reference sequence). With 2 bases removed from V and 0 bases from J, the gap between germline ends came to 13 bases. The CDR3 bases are TGCAGTGCTAGACCCACGGTATATGCAACTAATGAAAAACTGTTTTTT. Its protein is CSARPTVYATNEKLFF.

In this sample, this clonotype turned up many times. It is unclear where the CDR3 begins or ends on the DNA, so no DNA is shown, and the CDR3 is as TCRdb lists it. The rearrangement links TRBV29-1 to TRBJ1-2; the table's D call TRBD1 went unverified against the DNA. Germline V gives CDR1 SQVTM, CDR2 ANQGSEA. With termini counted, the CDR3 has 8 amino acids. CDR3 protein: CSVGQGSF.

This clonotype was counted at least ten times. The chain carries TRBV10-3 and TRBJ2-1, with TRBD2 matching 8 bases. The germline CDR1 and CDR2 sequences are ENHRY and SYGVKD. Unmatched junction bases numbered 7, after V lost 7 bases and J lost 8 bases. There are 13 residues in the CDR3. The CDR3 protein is CAIKPSGRDEQFF. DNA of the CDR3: TGTGCCATCAAGCCCTCCGGGAGGGATGAGCAGTTCTTC.

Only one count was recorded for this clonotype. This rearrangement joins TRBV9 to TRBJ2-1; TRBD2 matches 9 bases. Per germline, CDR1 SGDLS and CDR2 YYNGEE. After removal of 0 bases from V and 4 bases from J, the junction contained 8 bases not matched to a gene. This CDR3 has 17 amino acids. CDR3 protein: CASSVEDSGGPYNEQFF. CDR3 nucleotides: TGTGCCAGCAGCGTAGAGGATAGCGGGGGCCCATACAATGAGCAGTTCTTC.

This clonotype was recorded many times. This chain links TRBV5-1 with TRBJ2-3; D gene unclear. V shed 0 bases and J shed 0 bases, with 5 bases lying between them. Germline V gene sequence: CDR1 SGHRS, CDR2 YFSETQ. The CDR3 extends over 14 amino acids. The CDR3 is CASSLEWSTDTQYF. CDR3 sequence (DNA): TGCGCCAGCAGCTTGGAATGGAGCACAGATACGCAGTATTTT.

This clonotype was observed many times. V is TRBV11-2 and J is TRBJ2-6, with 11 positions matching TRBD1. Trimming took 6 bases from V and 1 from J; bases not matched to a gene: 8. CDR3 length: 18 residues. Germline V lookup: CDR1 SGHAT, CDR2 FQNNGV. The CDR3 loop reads CASRKPGQGVSGANVLTF. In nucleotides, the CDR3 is TGTGCCAGCAGAAAACCGGGACAGGGGGTATCTGGGGCCAACGTCCTGACTTTC. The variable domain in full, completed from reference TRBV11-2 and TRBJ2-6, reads EAGVAQSPRYKIIEKRQSVAFWCNPISGHATLYWYQQILGQGPKLLIQFQNNGVVDDSQLPKDRFSAERLKGVDSTLKIQPAKLEDSAVYLCASRKPGQGVSGANVLTFGAGSRLTVL.

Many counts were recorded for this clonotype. This chain's CDR3 is CASSYRGWGNEQYF. DNA for the CDR3: TGTGCCAGCAGTTATCGTGGGTGGGGTAACGAGCAGTACTTC. The V and J genes are TRBV6-5 and TRBJ2-7; D gene ambiguous. The CDR3 runs to 14 residues. Germline assignment: CDR1 MNHEY and CDR2 SVGAGI. V gave up 3 bases and J gave up 5 bases, with 14 bases separating them.

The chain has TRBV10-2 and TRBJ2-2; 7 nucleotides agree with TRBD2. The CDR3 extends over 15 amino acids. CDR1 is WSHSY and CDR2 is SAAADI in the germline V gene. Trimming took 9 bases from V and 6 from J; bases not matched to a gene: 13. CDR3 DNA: TGCGCCAGTCGAGTGGCGGGGGAGGTTCCCGGGGAGCTGTTTTTT. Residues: CASRVAGEVPGELFF.

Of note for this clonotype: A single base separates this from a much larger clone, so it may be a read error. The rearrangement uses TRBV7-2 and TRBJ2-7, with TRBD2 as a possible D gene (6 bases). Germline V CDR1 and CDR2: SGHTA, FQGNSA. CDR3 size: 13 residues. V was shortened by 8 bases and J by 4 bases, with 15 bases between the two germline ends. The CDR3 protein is CASASRAGYEQYF. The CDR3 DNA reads TGTGCCAGCGCCTCCCGGGCGGGATACGAGCAGTACTTC.

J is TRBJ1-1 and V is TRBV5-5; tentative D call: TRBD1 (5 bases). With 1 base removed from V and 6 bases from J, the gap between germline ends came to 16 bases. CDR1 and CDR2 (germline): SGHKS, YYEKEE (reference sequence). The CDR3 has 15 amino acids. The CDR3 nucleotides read TGTGCCAGCAGCTTGAAGGCAGGGTGGAGGGCTGAAGCTTTCTTT. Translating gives CASSLKAGWRAEAFF. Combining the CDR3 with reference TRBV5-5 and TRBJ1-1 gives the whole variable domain DAGVTQSPTHLIKTRGQQVTLRCSPISGHKSVSWYQQVLGQGPQFIFQYYEKEERGRGNFPDRFSARQFPNYSSELNVNALLLGDSALYLCASSLKAGWRAEAFFGQGTRLTVV.

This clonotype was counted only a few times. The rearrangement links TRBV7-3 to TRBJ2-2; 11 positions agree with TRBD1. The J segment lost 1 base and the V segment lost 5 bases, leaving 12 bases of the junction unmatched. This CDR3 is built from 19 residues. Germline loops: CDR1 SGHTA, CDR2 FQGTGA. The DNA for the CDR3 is TGTGCCAGCAGCCCGATTTTTGGGACAGGGGGAATGAACACCGGGGAGCTGTTTTTT. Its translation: CASSPIFGTGGMNTGELFF. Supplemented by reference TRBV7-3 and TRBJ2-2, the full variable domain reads GAGVSQTPSNKVTEKGKYVELRCDPISGHTALYWYRQSLGQGPEFLIYFQGTGAADDSGLPNDRFFAVRPEGSVSTLKIQRTERGDSAVYLCASSPIFGTGGMNTGELFFGEGSRLTVL.

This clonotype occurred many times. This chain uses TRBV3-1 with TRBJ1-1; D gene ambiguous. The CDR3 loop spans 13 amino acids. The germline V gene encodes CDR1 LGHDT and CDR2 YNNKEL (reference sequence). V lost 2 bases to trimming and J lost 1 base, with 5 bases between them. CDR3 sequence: CASSQLENTEAFF. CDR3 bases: TGTGCCAGCAGCCAACTTGAGAACACTGAAGCTTTCTTT.

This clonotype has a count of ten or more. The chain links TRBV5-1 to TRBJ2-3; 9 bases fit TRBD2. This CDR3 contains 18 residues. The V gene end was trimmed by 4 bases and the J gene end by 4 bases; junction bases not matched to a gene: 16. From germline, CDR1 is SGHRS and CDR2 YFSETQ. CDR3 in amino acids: CASSPSPPAGGEADTQYF. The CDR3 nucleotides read TGCGCCAGCAGCCCATCTCCCCCGGCGGGGGGGGAGGCAGATACGCAGTATTTT.

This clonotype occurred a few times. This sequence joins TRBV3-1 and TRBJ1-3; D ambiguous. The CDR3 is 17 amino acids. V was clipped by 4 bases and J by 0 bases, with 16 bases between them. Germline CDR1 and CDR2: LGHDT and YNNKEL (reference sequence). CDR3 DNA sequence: TGTGCCAGCAGCCCACGGGCCTTAACAGCCTCTGGAAACACCATATATTTT. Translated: CASSPRALTASGNTIYF.